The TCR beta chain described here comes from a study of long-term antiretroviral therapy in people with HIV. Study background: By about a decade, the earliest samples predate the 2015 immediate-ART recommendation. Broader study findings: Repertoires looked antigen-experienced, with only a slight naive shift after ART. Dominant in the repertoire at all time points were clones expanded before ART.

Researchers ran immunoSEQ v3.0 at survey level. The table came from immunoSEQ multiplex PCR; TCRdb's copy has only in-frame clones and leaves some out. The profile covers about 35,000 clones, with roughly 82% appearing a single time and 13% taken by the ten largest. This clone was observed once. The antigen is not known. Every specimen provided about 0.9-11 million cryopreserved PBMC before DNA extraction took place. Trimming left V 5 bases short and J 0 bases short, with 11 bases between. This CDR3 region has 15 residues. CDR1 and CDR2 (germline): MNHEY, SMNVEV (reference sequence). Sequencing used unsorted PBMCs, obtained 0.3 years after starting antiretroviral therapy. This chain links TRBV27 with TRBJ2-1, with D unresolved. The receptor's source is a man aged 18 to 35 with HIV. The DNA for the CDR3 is TGTGCCAGCAGTAAAGGCTCCTACTCCTACAATGAGCAGTTCTTC. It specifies CASSKGSYSYNEQFF.